This TCR beta chain was captured by sequencing in a study of blood T cell repertoires in COVID-19. V shed 5 bases and J 5 bases; nucleotides not matched to a gene: 13. Germline values: CDR1 LNHDA, CDR2 SQIVND (reference sequence). The CDR3 spans 16 residues. TCRdb keeps only in-frame clones here, not all; method: immunoSEQ multiplex PCR. The table lists fewer than 300,000 clones, approximately 89% of them singletons. This receptor was taken from a woman aged 35 to 49 with acute COVID-19. The material sequenced was PBMCs or T cells enriched from blood (not recorded which). V is TRBV19 and J is TRBJ2-5, with 8 bases that match TRBD1. The CDR3 is CASSRFTGGEGETQYF. In DNA, the CDR3 is TGTGCCAGTAGTCGGTTTACAGGGGGAGAAGGGGAGACCCAGTACTTC.